A single sample gave rise to the 4 T cell receptor beta chains below, sequenced in a study of blood T cells in healthy people across ages. Sample-barcoded 5' priming and a J-beta primer mix drove a second PCR of about 6 to 12 cycles. Each CDR3 protein gets one entry after TCRdb re-called the 5' RACE reads with MiXCR. The profile shows 800,000 to 950,000 distinct CDR3 sequences, around 49% of them singletons. What was sequenced was blood. The receptors come from a young man in good health.

The genes are TRBV4-3 and TRBJ2-5; tentatively, D is TRBD2 (6 bases). The CDR3 runs to 12 residues. Germline V lookup: CDR1 LGHNA, CDR2 YSLEER. V lost 3 bases to trimming and J lost 11 bases, with 13 bases between them. CDR3 DNA sequence: TGCGCCAGCAGCCATGGGGGACGGGAGCAGTACTTC. Amino acids: CASSHGGREQYF.

This sequence joins TRBV7-2 and TRBJ2-7; TRBD2 matches 11 bases. J gave up 4 bases and V 7 bases, and 9 bases lay outside the gene matches. CDR1 is SGHTA and CDR2 is FQGNSA in the germline V gene. There are 15 residues in the CDR3. CDR3 loop: CASTVAGGQTYEQYF. CDR3 sequence (DNA): TGTGCCAGCACCGTAGCGGGGGGGCAAACATACGAGCAGTACTTC.

This clonotype has only a few counts. The chain couples TRBV15 to TRBJ1-4; TRBD1 matches 7 bases. The CDR3 runs 15 residues. The germline V gene has CDR1 LNHNV and CDR2 YYDKDF (reference sequence). After removal of 1 base from V and 6 bases from J, the junction contained 5 bases not matched to a gene. The CDR3 DNA reads as TGTGCCACCAGCAGAGGACAGGGTCAATATGAAAAACTGTTTTTT. Translated: CATSRGQGQYEKLFF. The full variable domain, rest sourced from reference TRBV15 and TRBJ1-4, is DAMVIQNPRYQVTQFGKPVTLSCSQTLNHNVMYWYQQKSSQAPKLLFHYYDKDFNNEADTPDNFQSRRPNTSFCFLDIRSPGLGDTAMYLCATSRGQGQYEKLFFGSGTQLSVL.

The table lists this clonotype with many counts. The chain recombines TRBV29-1 with TRBJ2-7, with 7 bases matching TRBD1. Losses at the gene ends were 6 bases for V and 0 bases for J; bases not matched to a gene: 8. Germline V gene data show CDR1 as SQVTM and CDR2 as ANQGSEA. This CDR3 has 14 amino acids. The CDR3 DNA sequence: TGCAGCGTGAGAACAGGGGTCCCCTCCTACGAGCAGTACTTC. Amino acids: CSVRTGVPSYEQYF.